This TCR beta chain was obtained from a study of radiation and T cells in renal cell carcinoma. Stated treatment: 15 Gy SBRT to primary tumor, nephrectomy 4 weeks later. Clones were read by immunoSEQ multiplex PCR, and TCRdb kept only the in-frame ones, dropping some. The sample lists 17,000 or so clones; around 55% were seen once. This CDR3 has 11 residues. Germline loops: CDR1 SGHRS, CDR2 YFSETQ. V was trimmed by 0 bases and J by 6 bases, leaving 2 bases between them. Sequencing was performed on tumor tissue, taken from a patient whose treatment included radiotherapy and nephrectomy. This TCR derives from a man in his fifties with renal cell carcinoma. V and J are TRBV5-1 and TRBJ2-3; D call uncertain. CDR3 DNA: TGCGCCAGCAGCTTGGCGGATACGCAGTATTTT. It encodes CASSLADTQYF. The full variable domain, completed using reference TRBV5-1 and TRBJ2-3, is KAGVTQTPRYLIKTRGQQVTLSCSPISGHRSVSWYQQTPGQGLQFLFEYFSETQRNKGNFPGRFSGRQFSNSRSEMNVSTLELGDSALYLCASSLADTQYFGPGTRLTVL.